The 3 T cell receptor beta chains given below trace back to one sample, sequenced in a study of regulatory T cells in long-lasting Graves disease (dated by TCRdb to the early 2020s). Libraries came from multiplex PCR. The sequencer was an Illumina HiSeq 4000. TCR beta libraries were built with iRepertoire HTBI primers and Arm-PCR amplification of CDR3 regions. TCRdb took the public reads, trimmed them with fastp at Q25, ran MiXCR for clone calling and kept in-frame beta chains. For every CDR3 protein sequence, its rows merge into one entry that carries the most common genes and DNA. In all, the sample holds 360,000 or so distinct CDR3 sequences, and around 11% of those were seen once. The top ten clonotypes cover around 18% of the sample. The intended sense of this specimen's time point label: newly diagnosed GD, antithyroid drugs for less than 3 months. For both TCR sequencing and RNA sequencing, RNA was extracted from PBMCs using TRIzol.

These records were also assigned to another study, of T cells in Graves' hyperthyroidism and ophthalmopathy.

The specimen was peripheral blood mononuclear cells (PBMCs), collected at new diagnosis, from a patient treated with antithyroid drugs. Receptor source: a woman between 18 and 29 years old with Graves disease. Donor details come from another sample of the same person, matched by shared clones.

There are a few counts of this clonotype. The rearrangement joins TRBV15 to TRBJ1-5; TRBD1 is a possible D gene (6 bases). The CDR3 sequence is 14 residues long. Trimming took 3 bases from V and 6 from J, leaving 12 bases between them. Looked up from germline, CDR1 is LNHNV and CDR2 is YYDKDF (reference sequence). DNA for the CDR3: TGTGCCACCAGCAGGAGGGGGGTTAGTCAGCCCCAGCATTTT. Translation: CATSRRGVSQPQHF.

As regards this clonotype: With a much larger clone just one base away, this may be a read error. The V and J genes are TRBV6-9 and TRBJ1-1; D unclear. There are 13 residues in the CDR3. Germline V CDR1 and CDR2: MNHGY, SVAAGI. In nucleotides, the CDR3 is TGTGCCTGCAGTTACGGGCGGGATACTGAAGCTTTCTTT. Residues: CACSYGRDTEAFF.

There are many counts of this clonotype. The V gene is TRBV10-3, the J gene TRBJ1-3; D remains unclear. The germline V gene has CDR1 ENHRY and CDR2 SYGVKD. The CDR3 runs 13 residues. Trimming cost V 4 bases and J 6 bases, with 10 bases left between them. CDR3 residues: CAISGELPNTIYF. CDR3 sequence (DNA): TGTGCCATCAGTGGGGAGCTTCCAAACACCATATATTTT.